The rows below give T cell receptor beta chains drawn from one sample of a study of T-cell memory formation after mild COVID-19. Each CDR3 protein gets one entry after TCRdb re-called the 5' RACE reads with MiXCR. The data contain 140,000 or so distinct CDR3 sequences, more than 13% of them singletons. The sequenced sample was PBMCs or a T cell subset sorted from them (not recorded which). These receptors all stem from an adult woman who had mild COVID-19 (a few samples of this study predate the infection). Cell type and time point are not known. CDR3s include the opening cysteine and the closing phenylalanine or tryptophan.

TRBV27,15,TRBJ1-1,CASSLSIPSNTEAFF
TRBV4-2,18,TRBJ2-3,CASSQELLGSSFTDTQYF
TRBV7-9,12,TRBJ1-2,CASSSGSPRYTF
TRBV29-1,12,TRBJ1-2,CSVEDTGGGYTF
TRBV7-8,17,TRBJ2-7,CASSSGLAGGNSYEQYF
TRBV18,17,TRBJ2-1,CASSPKEAGVTYNEQFF
TRBV12-3/TRBV12-4,14,TRBJ2-7,CASSLGGVTYEQYF
TRBV9,13,TRBJ2-1,CASSPDQYNEQFF
TRBV2,17,TRBJ1-6,CASSEARPGAQVSPLHF
TRBV4-1,15,TRBJ2-7,CASSLVTGESYEQYF
TRBV6-5,17,TRBJ2-1,CASSYSVSGGAGNEQFF
TRBV20-1,15,TRBJ1-1,CSAILLGGINTEAFF
TRBV29-1,12,TRBJ2-5,CSGADFGGTQYF
TRBV4-3,15,TRBJ2-1,CASSQDHQWDNEQFF
TRBV25-1,19,TRBJ2-6,CASSELMDTKGSGANVLTF
TRBV7-9,14,TRBJ2-7,CASSSSGGAHEQYF
TRBV5-6,14,TRBJ2-7,CASSFGTMVYEQYF
TRBV25-1,13,TRBJ1-6,CASSGPWDSPLHF
TRBV7-9,16,TRBJ1-1,CASSSFPTEFYTEAFF
TRBV29-1,13,TRBJ1-2,CSVELGRAYGYTF
TRBV6-5,15,TRBJ1-4,CASSYSDRFNEKLFF
TRBV9,16,TRBJ2-7,CASSVETGLGVYEQYF
TRBV7-9,15,TRBJ1-2,CASSALGTDNYGYTF
TRBV19,15,TRBJ1-6,CASRPDSGDNSPLHF
TRBV18,15,TRBJ1-2,CASSPTRGGEIGYTF
TRBV10-2,12,TRBJ1-1,CASSARGQEAFF
TRBV11-2,14,TRBJ1-1,CASSLGPLGAEAFF
TRBV4-2,14,TRBJ2-7,CASSQGNRDYEQYF
TRBV5-1,15,TRBJ2-1,CASSLLAGVNNEQFF
TRBV13,17,TRBJ1-2,CASSYQRREGGDLCCTF
TRBV29-1,13,TRBJ1-1,CSVLTGDLEAAFF
TRBV27,14,TRBJ1-2,CASSLRGTNYGYTF
TRBV11-3,14,TRBJ1-1,CASSRGGLNTEAFF
TRBV11-3,15,TRBJ2-7,CASRLSGMSSYEQYF
TRBV20-1,14,TRBJ2-7,CSALAGTASYEQYF
TRBV5-1,15,TRBJ1-4,CASSLGGRPNEKLFF
TRBV24-1,13,TRBJ1-2,CATSDFGDEGYTF
TRBV5-6,15,TRBJ2-1,CASNVAGSSYNEQFF
TRBV4-1,17,TRBJ2-1,CASSRDDGGAVYNEQFF
TRBV2,17,TRBJ2-6,CASSEALPGTGANVLTF
TRBV6-5,12,TRBJ2-2,CASAPLGGELFF
TRBV13,15,TRBJ1-2,CASSLGPDRAHGYTF
TRBV24-1,16,TRBJ2-2,CATSDPGQPNTGELFF
TRBV24-1,16,TRBJ1-5,CATSDPSGGNNQPQHF
TRBV5-5,16,TRBJ2-7,CASSHGGGLAGYEQYF
TRBV13,15,TRBJ1-5,CASSLGGNSNQPQHF
TRBV6-5,15,TRBJ2-6,CASSYEGSGANVLTF
TRBV12-3/TRBV12-4,14,TRBJ2-1,CASSPYGTYNEQFF
TRBV10-3,13,TRBJ1-1,CAISATTRTEAFF
TRBV7-6,16,TRBJ2-5,CASSLVAGEGGETQYF
TRBV27,16,TRBJ2-1,CASSFGLAGVLGEQFF
TRBV29-1,12,TRBJ2-7,CSVPTGPYEQYF
TRBV2,15,TRBJ2-7,CASSEATGTIDEQYF
TRBV18,16,TRBJ1-1,CASSTVIRGGDTEAFF
TRBV13,14,TRBJ2-7,CASSFAGESYEQYF